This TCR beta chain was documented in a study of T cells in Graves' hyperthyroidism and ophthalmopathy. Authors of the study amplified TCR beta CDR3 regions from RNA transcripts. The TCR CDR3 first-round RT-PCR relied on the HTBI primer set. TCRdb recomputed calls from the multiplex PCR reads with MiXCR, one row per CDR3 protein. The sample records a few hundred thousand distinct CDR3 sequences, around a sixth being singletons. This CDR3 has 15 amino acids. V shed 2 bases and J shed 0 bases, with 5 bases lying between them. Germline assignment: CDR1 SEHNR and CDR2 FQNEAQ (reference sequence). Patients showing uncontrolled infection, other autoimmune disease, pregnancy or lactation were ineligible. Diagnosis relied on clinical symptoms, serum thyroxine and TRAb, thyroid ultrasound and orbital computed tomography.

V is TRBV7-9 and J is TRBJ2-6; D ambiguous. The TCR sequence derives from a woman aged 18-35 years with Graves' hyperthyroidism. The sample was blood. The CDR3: CASSLRRSGANVLTF. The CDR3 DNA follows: TGTGCCAGCAGCTTACGCCGCTCTGGGGCCAACGTCCTGACTTTC.